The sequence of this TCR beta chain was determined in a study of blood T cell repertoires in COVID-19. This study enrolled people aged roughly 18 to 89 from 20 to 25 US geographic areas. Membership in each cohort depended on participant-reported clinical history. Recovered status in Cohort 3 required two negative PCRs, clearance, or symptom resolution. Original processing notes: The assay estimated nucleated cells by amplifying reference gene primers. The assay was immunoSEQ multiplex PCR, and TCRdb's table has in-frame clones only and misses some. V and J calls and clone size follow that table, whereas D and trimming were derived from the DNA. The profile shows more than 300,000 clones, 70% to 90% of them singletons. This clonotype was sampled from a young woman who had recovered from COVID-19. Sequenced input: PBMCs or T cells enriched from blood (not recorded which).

CDR3 nucleotide sequence: TGTGCCATCAGTGGGGGACAGGCCCAAGAGACCCAGTACTTC. Protein: CAISGGQAQETQYF. The rearrangement links TRBV10-3 to TRBJ2-5, with 8 bases identical to TRBD1. The CDR3 covers 14 residues. V was clipped by 4 bases and J by 1 base; unmatched bases: 2. In germline, CDR1 is ENHRY, CDR2 SYGVKD.